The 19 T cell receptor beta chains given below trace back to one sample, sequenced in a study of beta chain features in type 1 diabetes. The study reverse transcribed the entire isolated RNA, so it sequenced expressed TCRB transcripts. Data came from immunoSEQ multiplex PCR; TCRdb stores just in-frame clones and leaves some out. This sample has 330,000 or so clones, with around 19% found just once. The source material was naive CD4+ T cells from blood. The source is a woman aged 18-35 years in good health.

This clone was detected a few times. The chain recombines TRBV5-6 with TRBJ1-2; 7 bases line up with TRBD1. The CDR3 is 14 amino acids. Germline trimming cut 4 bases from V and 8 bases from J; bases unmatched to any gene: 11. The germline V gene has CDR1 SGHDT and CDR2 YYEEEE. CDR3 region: CASSVQGRGGGYTF. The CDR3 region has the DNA TGTGCCAGCAGCGTACAGGGGCGAGGGGGCGGCTACACCTTC.

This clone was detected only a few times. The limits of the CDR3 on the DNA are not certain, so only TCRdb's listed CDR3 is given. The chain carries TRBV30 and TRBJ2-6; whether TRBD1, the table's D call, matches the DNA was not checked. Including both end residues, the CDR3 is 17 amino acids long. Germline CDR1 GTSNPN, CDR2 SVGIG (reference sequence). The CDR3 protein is CAWSSGQGRGGANVLTF.

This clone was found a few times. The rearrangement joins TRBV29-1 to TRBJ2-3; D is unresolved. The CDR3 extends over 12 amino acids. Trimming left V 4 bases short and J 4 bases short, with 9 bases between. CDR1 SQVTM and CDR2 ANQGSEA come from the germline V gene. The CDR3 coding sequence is TGCAGCGTTGGTGAGGTGGCAGATACGCAGTATTTT. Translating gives CSVGEVADTQYF.

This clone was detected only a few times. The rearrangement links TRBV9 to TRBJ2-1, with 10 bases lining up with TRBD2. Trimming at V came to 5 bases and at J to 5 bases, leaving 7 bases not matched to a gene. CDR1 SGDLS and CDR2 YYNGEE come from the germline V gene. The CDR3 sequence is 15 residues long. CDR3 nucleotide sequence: TGTGCCAGCAGTCATTCTAGCGGGAGTAACAATGAGCAGTTCTTC. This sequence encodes CASSHSSGSNNEQFF.

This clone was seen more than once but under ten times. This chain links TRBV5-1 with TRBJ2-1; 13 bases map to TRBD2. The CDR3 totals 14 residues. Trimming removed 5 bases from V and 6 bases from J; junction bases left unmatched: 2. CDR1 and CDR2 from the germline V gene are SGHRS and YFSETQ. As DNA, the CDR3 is TGCGCCAGCAGTGGGACTAGCGGGACCAATGAGCAGTTCTTC. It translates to CASSGTSGTNEQFF.

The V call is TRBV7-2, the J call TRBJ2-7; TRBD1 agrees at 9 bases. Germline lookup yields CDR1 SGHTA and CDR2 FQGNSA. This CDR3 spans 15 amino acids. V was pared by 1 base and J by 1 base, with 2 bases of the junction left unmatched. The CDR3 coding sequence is TGTGCCAGCAGCTTAGGACAGGGGGGGTCCTACGAGCAGTACTTC. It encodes CASSLGQGGSYEQYF.

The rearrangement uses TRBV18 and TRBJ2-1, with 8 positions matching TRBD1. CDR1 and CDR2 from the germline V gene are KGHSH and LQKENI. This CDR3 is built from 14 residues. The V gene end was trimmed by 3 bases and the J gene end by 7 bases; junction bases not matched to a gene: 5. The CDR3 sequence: CASSPDRARNEQFF. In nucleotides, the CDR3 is TGTGCCAGCTCACCGGACAGGGCCAGGAATGAGCAGTTCTTC.

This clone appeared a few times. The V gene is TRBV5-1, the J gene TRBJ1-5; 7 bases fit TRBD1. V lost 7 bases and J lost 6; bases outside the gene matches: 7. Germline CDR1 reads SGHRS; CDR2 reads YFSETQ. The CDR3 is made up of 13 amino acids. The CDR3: CASADREGQPQHF. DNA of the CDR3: TGCGCCAGCGCTGACAGGGAAGGTCAGCCCCAGCATTTT.

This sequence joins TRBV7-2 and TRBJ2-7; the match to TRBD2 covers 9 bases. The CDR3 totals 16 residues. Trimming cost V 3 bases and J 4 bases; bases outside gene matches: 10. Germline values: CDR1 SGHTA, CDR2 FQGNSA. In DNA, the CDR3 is TGTGCCAGCAGCTTCTCCGCCTCCCTAGCGGGATACGAGCAGTACTTC. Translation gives CASSFSASLAGYEQYF.

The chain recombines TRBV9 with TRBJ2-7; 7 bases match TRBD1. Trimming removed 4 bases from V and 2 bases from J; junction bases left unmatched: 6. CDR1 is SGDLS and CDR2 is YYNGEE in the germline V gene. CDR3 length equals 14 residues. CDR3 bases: TGTGCCAGCAGCTCCTCCGGGACAGCCTACGAGCAGTACTTC. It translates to CASSSSGTAYEQYF.

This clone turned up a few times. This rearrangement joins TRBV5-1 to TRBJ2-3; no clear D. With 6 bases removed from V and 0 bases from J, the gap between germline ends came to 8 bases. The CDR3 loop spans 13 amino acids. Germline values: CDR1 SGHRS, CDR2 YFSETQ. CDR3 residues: CASKFSSTDTQYF. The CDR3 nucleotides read TGCGCCAGCAAATTCAGTAGCACAGATACGCAGTATTTT.

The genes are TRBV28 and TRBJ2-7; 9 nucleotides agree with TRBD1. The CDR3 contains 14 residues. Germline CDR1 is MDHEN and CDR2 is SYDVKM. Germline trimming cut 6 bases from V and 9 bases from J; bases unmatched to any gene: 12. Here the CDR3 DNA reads TGTGCCAGCAGCCAACCGGGACAGGGAAGGGGGCAGTACTTC. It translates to CASSQPGQGRGQYF.

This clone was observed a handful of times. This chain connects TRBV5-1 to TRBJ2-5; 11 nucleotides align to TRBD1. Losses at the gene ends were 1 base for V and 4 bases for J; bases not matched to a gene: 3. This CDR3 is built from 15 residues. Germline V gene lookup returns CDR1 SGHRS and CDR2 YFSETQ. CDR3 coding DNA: TGCGCCAGCAGCTTGCAAGGACAGGGGGCAGAGACCCAGTACTTC. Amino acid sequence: CASSLQGQGAETQYF.

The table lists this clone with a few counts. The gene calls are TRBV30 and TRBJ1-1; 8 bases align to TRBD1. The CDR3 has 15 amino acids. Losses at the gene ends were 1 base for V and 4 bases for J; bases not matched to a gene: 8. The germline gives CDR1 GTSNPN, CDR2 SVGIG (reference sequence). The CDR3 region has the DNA TGTGCCTGGAGTGGACCCAGGGGGCGCGGCACTGAAGCTTTCTTT. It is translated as CAWSGPRGRGTEAFF.

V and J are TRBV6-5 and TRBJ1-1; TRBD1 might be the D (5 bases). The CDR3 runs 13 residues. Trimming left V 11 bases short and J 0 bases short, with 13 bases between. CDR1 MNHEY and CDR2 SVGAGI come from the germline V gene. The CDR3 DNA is TGTGCCGTACAGACAGAGCTGAACACTGAAGCTTTCTTT. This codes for CAVQTELNTEAFF.

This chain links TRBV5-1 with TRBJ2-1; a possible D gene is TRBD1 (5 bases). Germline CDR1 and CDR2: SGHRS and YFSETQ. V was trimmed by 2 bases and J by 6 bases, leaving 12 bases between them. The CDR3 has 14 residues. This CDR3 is CASSFQGSGNEQFF. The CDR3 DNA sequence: TGCGCCAGCAGCTTTCAGGGTAGTGGCAATGAGCAGTTCTTC.

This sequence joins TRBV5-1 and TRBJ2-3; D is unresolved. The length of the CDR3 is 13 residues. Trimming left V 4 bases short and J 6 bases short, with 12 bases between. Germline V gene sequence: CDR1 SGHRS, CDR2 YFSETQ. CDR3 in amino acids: CASSVSGEDTQYF. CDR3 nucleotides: TGCGCCAGCAGCGTATCGGGTGAGGATACGCAGTATTTT.

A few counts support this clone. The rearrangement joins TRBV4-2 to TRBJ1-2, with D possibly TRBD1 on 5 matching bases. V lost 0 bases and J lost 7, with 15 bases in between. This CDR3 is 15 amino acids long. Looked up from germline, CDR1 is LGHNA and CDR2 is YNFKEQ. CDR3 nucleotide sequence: TGTGCCAGCAGCCAAGAGTCCGCAGGGTTGGGTGGCTACACCTTC. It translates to CASSQESAGLGGYTF.

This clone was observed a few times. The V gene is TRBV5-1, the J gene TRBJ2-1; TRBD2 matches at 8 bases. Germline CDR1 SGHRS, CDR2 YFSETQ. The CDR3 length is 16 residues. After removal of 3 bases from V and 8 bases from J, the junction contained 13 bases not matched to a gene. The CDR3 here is CASSSLSGSGGDEQFF. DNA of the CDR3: TGCGCCAGCAGCTCCCTCAGCGGGAGTGGGGGCGATGAGCAGTTCTTC.